The clone carrying this T cell receptor beta chain was observed a handful of times. V lost 5 bases, J lost 6 bases, and 8 bases stayed unmatched. Germline CDR1 SGHTA, CDR2 FQGNSA. CDR3 length: 16 residues. The data stem from a study of blood T cells in healthy people across ages. PCR was performed a second time for about 7 to 11 cycles using a sample-barcoded 5' primer and a J-beta primer mix. TCRdb recomputed calls from the 5' RACE reads with MiXCR, one row per CDR3 protein. In the table there are about 1,400,000 distinct CDR3 sequences, 40% to 50% of which are singletons. This sequence originates from a woman under 30 in good health. The sequencing sample was made of blood. The chain uses TRBV7-2 and TRBJ2-3; TRBD2 agrees at 13 bases. CDR3 nucleotides: TGTGCCAGCAGCATTGGACTAGCGGGAGCATGGGATACGCAGTATTTT. The encoded protein is CASSIGLAGAWDTQYF.